This T cell receptor beta chain was sequenced during a study of T cell responses to AZD1222 COVID-19 vaccine. Sequencing was performed with immunoSEQ multiplex PCR; in TCRdb, only in-frame clones are kept and a portion is missing. The sample shows about 95,000 clones, roughly 89% of them seen only once. This CDR3 contains 13 residues. CDR1 MNHEY and CDR2 SVGEGT come from the germline V gene. With V trimmed by 6 bases and J by 0 bases, 2 bases remained unmatched. The V call is TRBV6-2 or TRBV6-3, the J call TRBJ2-7, with TRBD2 matching 7 bases. This clonotype was sampled from an adult in good health. Sequencing was performed on peripheral blood, taken on day 0 of AZD1222 vaccination. For the CDR3, the DNA is TGTGCCAGCAGCTGGACTAGCTCCTACGAGCAGTACTTC. Protein: CASSWTSSYEQYF.